The 27 T cell receptor beta chains listed next were all sequenced from one sample in a study of T-cell reconstitution after alpha-beta-depleted transplantation in children. During its preparation, the TCRbeta library received unique molecular identifiers. In TCRdb, the PCR reads were re-called with MiXCR into one record per CDR3 protein. In the table there are approximately 980,000 distinct CDR3 sequences, around 30% of which are singletons. The source material was PBMCs, mostly from graft donor cells, sampled 360 days after TCRalphabeta/CD19-depleted stem cell transplant. Receptor source: a boy in the first two years of life who had a stem cell transplant for SCID, so the T cells may come from the graft donor.

This clonotype appeared a few times. The DNA is left out, because the CDR3 cannot be placed on it with certainty; the CDR3 is given as TCRdb lists it. This rearrangement joins TRBV13 to TRBJ2-5; the D segment call TRBD2 is taken from the table without a DNA check. CDR1 and CDR2 from the germline V gene are PRHDT and FYEKMQ (reference sequence). 15 amino acids form the CDR3, both terminal residues included. The CDR3 region is CASSLSFAEGNLPVF.

The chain couples TRBV28 to TRBJ2-5, with 7 bases matching TRBD2. Trimming at V came to 7 bases and at J to 1 base, leaving 6 bases not matched to a gene. This CDR3 is built from 14 residues. CDR1 and CDR2 from the germline V gene are MDHEN and SYDVKM. The chain's CDR3 is CASISGAIQETQYF. CDR3 DNA: TGTGCCAGCATAAGCGGGGCGATCCAAGAGACCCAGTACTTC.

V gene TRBV12-3 or TRBV12-4 combines with J gene TRBJ1-2, with unresolved D. V gave up 3 bases and J gave up 8 bases, with 16 bases separating them. The CDR3 totals 14 residues. CDR3 sequence (DNA): TGTGCCAGCAGTTTCAACACGAACGGTCTCGGCTACACCTTC. Its protein is CASSFNTNGLGYTF.

This rearrangement joins TRBV5-6 to TRBJ2-7, with TRBD1 as a possible D gene (6 bases). The germline CDR1 and CDR2 sequences are SGHDT and YYEEEE. V was trimmed by 1 base and J by 2 bases, leaving 13 bases between them. The CDR3 extends over 15 amino acids. CDR3 DNA: TGTGCCAGCAGCTTGTTAAGGGGGTCAACCTACGAGCAGTACTTC. Translation: CASSLLRGSTYEQYF.

The V call is TRBV25-1, the J call TRBJ2-5; 12 nucleotides line up with TRBD2. CDR3 length equals 18 residues. CDR1 is MGHDK and CDR2 is SYGVNS in the germline V gene. V was clipped by 3 bases and J by 5 bases; unmatched bases: 13. The CDR3 spells CASSEALHGLAGRETQYF. Here the CDR3 DNA reads TGTGCCAGCAGTGAGGCGTTGCATGGACTAGCGGGGAGGGAGACCCAGTACTTC.

This clonotype was observed many times. This rearrangement joins TRBV12-3 or TRBV12-4 to TRBJ2-5; D perhaps matches TRBD1 (6 bases). V lost 6 bases and J 5 bases, leaving 28 bases between the germline ends. The CDR3 is made up of 18 amino acids. CDR3 loop: CASSSTPGQLSGFETQYF. The DNA for the CDR3 is TGTGCCAGCAGCTCAACTCCCGGACAGCTGAGTGGGTTTGAGACCCAGTACTTC.

The V gene is TRBV9, the J gene TRBJ2-1; D is possibly TRBD1 (6 bases). From germline, CDR1 is SGDLS and CDR2 YYNGEE. V dropped 0 bases and J dropped 9 bases, with 10 bases sitting between them. The CDR3 loop spans 13 amino acids. The CDR3 region has the DNA TGTGCCAGCAGCGTAGTTACAGGGAGTGAGCAGTTCTTC. It codes for CASSVVTGSEQFF.

The J gene is TRBJ1-1, the V gene TRBV5-1; D is unclear. Germline V lookup: CDR1 SGHRS, CDR2 YFSETQ. The CDR3 length is 15 residues. V was cut by 2 bases and J by 0 bases, with 11 bases left in between. CDR3 nucleotide sequence: TGCGCCAGCAGCTTAGTGCGCGGGGTGAACACTGAAGCTTTCTTT. This translates into CASSLVRGVNTEAFF.

The chain has TRBV7-2 and TRBJ2-3; no firm D call. V lost 0 bases and J lost 0, with 7 bases in between. CDR3 size: 15 residues. Germline CDR1 is SGHTA and CDR2 is FQGNSA. The CDR3 region is CASSLALTSTDTQYF. DNA for the CDR3: TGTGCCAGCAGCTTAGCCTTGACTAGCACAGATACGCAGTATTTT. Using reference TRBV7-2 and TRBJ2-3 for the parts outside the CDR3, the full variable domain is GAGVSQSPSNKVTEKGKDVELRCDPISGHTALYWYRQSLGQGLEFLIYFQGNSAPDKSGLPSDRFSAERTGGSVSTLTIQRTQQEDSAVYLCASSLALTSTDTQYFGPGTRLTVL.

The rearrangement joins TRBV18 to TRBJ2-3; 7 bases agree with TRBD2. This CDR3 comprises 14 residues. Germline V lookup: CDR1 KGHSH, CDR2 LQKENI. J was trimmed by 3 bases and V by 6 bases; bases with no gene match: 6. The CDR3 protein is CASSRGLETDTQYF. DNA for the CDR3: TGTGCCAGCTCCCGTGGACTAGAAACAGATACGCAGTATTTT.

The rearrangement uses TRBV29-1 and TRBJ2-1, with TRBD1 identical over 9 bases. This CDR3 has 11 residues. Germline loops: CDR1 SQVTM, CDR2 ANQGSEA. The V and J ends lost 7 bases and 10 bases, in that order; junction bases with no gene match: 5. CDR3 DNA: TGCAGCGACAGGGGGCGCGGCGAGCAGTTCTTC. The encoded protein is CSDRGRGEQFF.

The chain carries TRBV3-1 and TRBJ2-7; TRBD1 might be the D (5 bases). The CDR3 has 13 residues. The V end lost 1 base, the J end lost 6 bases, and 10 bases lay between the germline ends. Looked up from germline, CDR1 is LGHDT and CDR2 is YNNKEL (reference sequence). Here the CDR3 reads CASSQGTLVEQYF. DNA for the CDR3: TGTGCCAGCAGCCAAGGGACACTCGTCGAGCAGTACTTC.

The CDR3 reads CASSFVAGGEQYF. The DNA for the CDR3 is TGTGCCAGCAGTTTTGTAGCAGGCGGCGAGCAGTACTTC. This chain uses TRBV12-3 or TRBV12-4 with TRBJ2-7; D remains ambiguous. This CDR3 is built from 13 residues. The germline V and J ends were trimmed by 3 bases and 6 bases, with 12 bases remaining between them.

This clonotype was detected a few times. This chain joins TRBV7-9 and TRBJ2-7, with 11 nucleotides matching TRBD1. The length of the CDR3 is 16 residues. V lost 5 bases and J lost 3; bases outside the gene matches: 9. Germline lookup yields CDR1 SEHNR and CDR2 FQNEAQ (reference sequence). CDR3 coding DNA: TGTGCCAGCAGCAAAACAGCTGGGACAGGGGGCTACGAGCAGTACTTC. This gives the protein CASSKTAGTGGYEQYF.

The rearrangement uses TRBV27 and TRBJ1-4; D not certain. The CDR3 runs to 16 residues. Germline loops: CDR1 MNHEY, CDR2 SMNVEV (reference sequence). V dropped 3 bases and J dropped 3 bases, with 14 bases sitting between them. CDR3 region: CASSLLGLAANEKLFF. The CDR3 DNA reads TGTGCCAGCAGTTTGTTGGGATTGGCAGCTAATGAAAAACTGTTTTTT.

This clonotype turned up a few times. The V and J genes are TRBV20-1 and TRBJ2-3; D gene uncertain. Trimming took 2 bases from V and 2 from J, leaving 14 bases between them. The CDR3 spans 15 residues. Per germline, CDR1 DFQATT and CDR2 SNEGSKA (reference sequence). In DNA, the CDR3 is TGCAGTGCTAGAAATGCCAACCGGCCCACAGATACGCAGTATTTT. This sequence encodes CSARNANRPTDTQYF.

The V gene is TRBV7-8, the J gene TRBJ2-1; the match to TRBD2 covers 7 bases. V gave up 0 bases and J gave up 8 bases; unmatched junction bases: 13. The germline V gene encodes CDR1 SGHVS and CDR2 FQNEAQ. The CDR3 has 17 residues. CDR3 residues: CASSLAAASGEVDEQFF. DNA of the CDR3: TGTGCCAGCAGCTTAGCGGCGGCGAGCGGGGAAGTCGATGAGCAGTTCTTC.

The sample holds a few counts of this clonotype. The chain employs TRBV20-1 and TRBJ2-1; no clear D. Trimming took off 0 bases at V and 8 bases at J, with 14 bases between the two ends. Germline V lookup: CDR1 DFQATT, CDR2 SNEGSKA (reference sequence). The CDR3 covers 14 residues. The CDR3 is CSARDPRPLHEQFF. The DNA for the CDR3 is TGCAGTGCTAGAGACCCTCGCCCGTTACATGAGCAGTTCTTC.

This clonotype has more than one count but fewer than ten. The chain links TRBV7-9 to TRBJ1-1, with D possibly TRBD1 on 5 matching bases. CDR3 length equals 15 residues. The ends were cut back, 5 bases at V and 0 bases at J, with 13 bases in the middle. The germline V gene has CDR1 SEHNR and CDR2 FQNEAQ (reference sequence). CDR3 protein: CASSLGTFLNTEAFF. The CDR3 nucleotides read TGTGCCAGCAGCCTGGGGACCTTCTTGAACACTGAAGCTTTCTTT.

This clonotype appeared a few times. V usage is TRBV5-1 and J usage is TRBJ2-7, with TRBD1 identical over 7 bases. The CDR3 runs 15 residues. CDR1 and CDR2 from the germline V gene are SGHRS and YFSETQ. Trimming at V came to 0 bases and at J to 4 bases, leaving 7 bases not matched to a gene. The CDR3 reads CASSLESGGRYEQYF. The CDR3 DNA sequence: TGCGCCAGCAGCTTGGAGTCAGGGGGAAGATACGAGCAGTACTTC.

The chain combines TRBV27 with TRBJ2-3; possibly TRBD2 for D (6 bases). Germline V lookup: CDR1 MNHEY, CDR2 SMNVEV (reference sequence). V lost 5 bases and J 0 bases, leaving 12 bases between the germline ends. CDR3 size: 15 residues. The DNA for the CDR3 is TGTGCCAGCAGTCCCCGACTAGTTAGCACAGATACGCAGTATTTT. This gives the protein CASSPRLVSTDTQYF.

The chain carries TRBV4-2 and TRBJ2-7; tentative D call: TRBD2 (6 bases). Germline values: CDR1 LGHNA, CDR2 YNFKEQ. The CDR3 sequence is 12 residues long. The V and J ends lost 1 base and 9 bases respectively, with 10 bases between them. The CDR3 sequence: CASSQVRDSQYF. CDR3 nucleotides: TGTGCCAGCAGCCAAGTTCGGGACTCGCAGTACTTC.

The J gene is TRBJ2-2, the V gene TRBV10-3; D call uncertain. V gave up 10 bases and J gave up 4 bases, with 10 bases separating them. This CDR3 has 12 amino acids. Germline loops: CDR1 ENHRY, CDR2 SYGVKD. Here the CDR3 reads CATCYATGELFF. CDR3 DNA sequence: TGTGCCACCTGCTACGCCACCGGGGAGCTGTTTTTT.

The J gene is TRBJ2-5, the V gene TRBV11-2, with 9 bases that match TRBD2. CDR1 is SGHAT and CDR2 is FQNNGV in the germline V gene. The length of the CDR3 is 17 residues. Trimming removed 0 bases from V and 1 base from J; junction bases left unmatched: 6. The CDR3 nucleotides read TGTGCCAGCAGCTTAGAGGGTAGCGGGGGCCCCCAAGAGACCCAGTACTTC. Encoded protein: CASSLEGSGGPQETQYF.

V and J are TRBV11-2 and TRBJ1-4; D is ambiguous. Germline V gene lookup returns CDR1 SGHAT and CDR2 FQNNGV. The CDR3 is 13 residues long. Trimming took 3 bases from V and 8 from J, leaving 10 bases between them. CDR3 coding DNA: TGTGCCAGCAGCTTCCCGGGAGGGGAAAAACTGTTTTTT. Protein: CASSFPGGEKLFF.

This clonotype appeared a few times. The chain recombines TRBV20-1 with TRBJ2-1; 7 nucleotides line up with TRBD1. Germline assignment: CDR1 DFQATT and CDR2 SNEGSKA (reference sequence). V shed 3 bases and J 4 bases; nucleotides not matched to a gene: 9. The CDR3 contains 15 residues. This CDR3 reads CSARGPGQIYNEQFF. The CDR3 coding sequence is TGCAGTGCTAGGGGACCGGGACAGATATACAATGAGCAGTTCTTC.

The chain employs TRBV10-3 and TRBJ2-1, with TRBD2 identical over 11 bases. The junction had 5 bases not matched to a gene; V was cut back by 1 base and J by 9 bases. CDR3 length: 15 amino acids. The germline V gene encodes CDR1 ENHRY and CDR2 SYGVKD. The CDR3: CAISELAGGRGEQFF. In DNA, the CDR3 is TGTGCCATCAGTGAGTTAGCGGGGGGGCGGGGTGAGCAGTTCTTC.